One and the same sample provided the 17 T cell receptor beta chains below, sequenced in a study of read filtering for tumor transcriptome and immune sequencing. Molecular barcoded adaptors covering alpha/delta and beta/gamma chains were used on roughly 400 ng RNA. TCRdb re-derived calls from the reads in MiXCR, one entry per CDR3 protein. The table shows tens of thousands of distinct CDR3 sequences, with roughly an eighth occurring only once. The source material was a population of CD138-negative cells sorted from bone marrow. The receptor source for this set is a donor aged 40 or over with multiple myeloma.

This clonotype came up many times. The chain joins TRBV20-1 to TRBJ2-1; tentative D call: TRBD2 (6 bases). Germline V gene sequence: CDR1 DFQATT, CDR2 SNEGSKA (reference sequence). The CDR3 extends over 15 amino acids. The V end lost 1 base, the J end lost 6 bases, and 16 bases lay between the germline ends. DNA for the CDR3: TGCAGTGCTAGAGTACAGGAGGGCCGTTTCAATGAGCAGTTCTTC. Protein product: CSARVQEGRFNEQFF.

This clonotype was counted at least ten times. The chain joins TRBV28 to TRBJ2-4, with D maybe TRBD2 (6 bases). The length of the CDR3 is 15 residues. CDR1 is MDHEN and CDR2 is SYDVKM in the germline V gene. V lost 4 bases and J 1 base, leaving 11 bases between the germline ends. The CDR3, as DNA: TGTGCCAGCAGTTCCCAACGGGGGGCCAAAAACATTCAGTACTTC. This encodes CASSSQRGAKNIQYF.

There are many counts of this clonotype. The genes are TRBV7-9 and TRBJ1-1; D is undetermined. Germline V CDR1 and CDR2: SEHNR, FQNEAQ (reference sequence). The germline V and J ends were trimmed by 1 base and 0 bases, with 6 bases remaining between them. The CDR3 totals 14 residues. The CDR3 reads CASSLGLMNTEAFF. CDR3 in DNA: TGTGCCAGCAGCTTAGGGTTGATGAACACTGAAGCTTTCTTT.

This clonotype was detected a few times. The conserved closing phenylalanine or tryptophan is absent in this CDR3, likely reflecting a read error. The gene calls are TRBV28 and TRBJ1-2; D is possibly TRBD1 (5 bases). Trimming pared 11 bases from V and 2 bases from J, leaving 15 bases between. The germline CDR1 and CDR2 sequences are MDHEN and SYDVKM. This CDR3 is built from 13 residues. In nucleotides, the CDR3 is TGTGCCTGCACCCGGACACAGAACTATGGCTACACCTTA. Protein sequence: CACTRTQNYGYTL.

This clonotype was detected only a few times. The J gene is TRBJ2-1, the V gene TRBV29-1; possible D gene TRBD2, 6 bases. The germline gives CDR1 SQVTM, CDR2 ANQGSEA. The V end lost 6 bases, the J end lost 10 bases, and 13 bases lay between the germline ends. The CDR3 spans 11 residues. CDR3 sequence: CSVRSAGEQFF. CDR3 nucleotide sequence: TGCAGCGTACGTTCTGCGGGAGAGCAGTTCTTC.

This clonotype was counted at least ten times. V gene TRBV7-9 combines with J gene TRBJ2-2; D is perhaps TRBD2 (5 bases). The CDR3 contains 16 residues. Germline CDR1 and CDR2: SEHNR and FQNEAQ (reference sequence). V lost 5 bases, J lost 1 base, and 14 bases lay in between. The CDR3 nucleotides are TGTGCCAGCAGCCGGGGAGTCCCCGTGAACACCGGGGAGCTGTTTTTT. It specifies CASSRGVPVNTGELFF.

Note on this clonotype: At one boundary the junction diverges from the germline segment, which might be a read error. The chain has TRBV29-1 and TRBJ2-3; D may be TRBD1 or TRBD2 (7 bases each). Germline V lookup: CDR1 SQVTM, CDR2 ANQGSEA. This CDR3 is built from 13 residues. CDR3 nucleotides: TGCAGTGTTGTATCAGGGGGGGGAGATACGCGGTATTTT. It translates to CSVVSGGGDTRYF.

About this clonotype itself: Mismatch with germline at one junction end may stem from a read error. This rearrangement joins TRBV6-5 to TRBJ2-2; 15 nucleotides line up with TRBD2. Germline V gives CDR1 MNHEY, CDR2 SVGAGI. The CDR3 is 20 residues long. The CDR3 DNA sequence: TGCGCCAGCAGTTACTCGGGAGGGACTAGCGGGGGGTACTGGACCGGGGAGCTGTTTTTT. Its translation: CASSYSGGTSGGYWTGELFF.

This clonotype occurred many times. The rearrangement joins TRBV7-2 to TRBJ2-1; D is unclear. This CDR3 spans 13 amino acids. Germline values: CDR1 SGHTA, CDR2 FQGNSA. The ends were cut back, 6 bases at V and 0 bases at J, with 6 bases in the middle. CDR3 in DNA: TGTGCCAGCAGAGAATTCTCCTACAATGAGCAGTTCTTC. This gives the protein CASREFSYNEQFF.

This clonotype has ten or more counts. The chain joins TRBV2 to TRBJ2-1; 11 bases align to TRBD2. CDR3 length: 17 amino acids. Germline assignment: CDR1 SNHLY and CDR2 FYNNEI. Unmatched junction bases numbered 12, after V lost 5 bases and J lost 6 bases. Here the CDR3 DNA reads TGTGCCAGCAGTACCCCCCTAGCGGGAGGAGGCGGCAATGAGCAGTTCTTC. Translation: CASSTPLAGGGGNEQFF.

The rearrangement joins TRBV20-1 to TRBJ2-7, with a weak D call TRBD2 (6 bases). The CDR3 sequence is 16 residues long. Trimming cost V 1 base and J 3 bases, with 19 bases left between them. Germline V lookup: CDR1 DFQATT, CDR2 SNEGSKA (reference sequence). CDR3 protein: CSARVEGATRNYEQYF. Here the CDR3 DNA reads TGCAGTGCTAGAGTTGAGGGTGCGACTAGAAACTACGAGCAGTACTTC.

This clonotype was observed many times. The chain combines TRBV29-1 with TRBJ1-1; possibly TRBD1 for D (5 bases). Per germline, CDR1 SQVTM and CDR2 ANQGSEA. The CDR3 has 15 amino acids. V was clipped by 5 bases and J by 11 bases, with 27 bases between them. The CDR3 loop is CSVLTRGSDGNRAFF. The CDR3 DNA reads TGCAGCGTTTTAACCCGGGGGAGCGACGGGAATAGGGCTTTCTTT.

This clonotype was detected many times. This rearrangement joins TRBV7-9 to TRBJ1-3; weak D call: TRBD1 (5 bases). CDR1 is SEHNR, CDR2 FQNEAQ, per germline (reference sequence). The CDR3 covers 14 residues. The V end was cut by 6 bases, the J end by 0 bases, with 9 bases between. The CDR3 bases are TGTGCCAGCAGAGGCCAGGGCTCTGGAAACACCATATATTTT. This translates into CASRGQGSGNTIYF.

This clonotype has a count of ten or more. The chain is built from TRBV3-1 and TRBJ2-7; D is unclear. Germline assignment: CDR1 LGHDT and CDR2 YNNKEL (reference sequence). The CDR3 runs to 17 residues. Trimming stripped 0 bases from V and 6 bases from J, with 21 bases between. The CDR3 region has the DNA TGTGCCAGCAGCCAAGATGTCCTGCGGTCAGCCAAGTTCGAGCAGTACTTC. Its protein is CASSQDVLRSAKFEQYF.

This clonotype was detected ten times or more. V is TRBV6-6 and J is TRBJ2-3; 10 bases match TRBD2. V lost 5 bases to trimming and J lost 2 bases; unmatched junction nucleotides: 7. This CDR3 has 16 amino acids. Germline CDR1 MNHNY, CDR2 SVGAGI (reference sequence). Here the CDR3 reads CASSQRLAGLTDTQYF. CDR3 DNA sequence: TGTGCCAGCAGTCAACGACTAGCGGGTCTCACAGATACGCAGTATTTT.

This clonotype was counted at least ten times. This rearrangement joins TRBV19 to TRBJ2-2; 10 positions match TRBD2. Germline V CDR1 and CDR2: LNHDA, SQIVND (reference sequence). V was pared by 6 bases and J by 2 bases, with 3 bases of the junction left unmatched. CDR3 length equals 15 residues. As DNA, the CDR3 is TGTGCCAGTAGGGGACTAGCGAGCAACACCGGGGAGCTGTTTTTT. It encodes CASRGLASNTGELFF.

This clonotype was counted many times. The chain couples TRBV7-2 to TRBJ2-2; 7 positions agree with TRBD2. The V gene end was trimmed by 4 bases and the J gene end by 2 bases; junction bases not matched to a gene: 10. The CDR3 length is 17 residues. Germline V CDR1 and CDR2: SGHTA, FQGNSA. In DNA form, the CDR3 reads TGTGCCAGCAGCTCTACACGGAGCGGGGTTAACACCGGGGAGCTGTTTTTT. Protein product: CASSSTRSGVNTGELFF.